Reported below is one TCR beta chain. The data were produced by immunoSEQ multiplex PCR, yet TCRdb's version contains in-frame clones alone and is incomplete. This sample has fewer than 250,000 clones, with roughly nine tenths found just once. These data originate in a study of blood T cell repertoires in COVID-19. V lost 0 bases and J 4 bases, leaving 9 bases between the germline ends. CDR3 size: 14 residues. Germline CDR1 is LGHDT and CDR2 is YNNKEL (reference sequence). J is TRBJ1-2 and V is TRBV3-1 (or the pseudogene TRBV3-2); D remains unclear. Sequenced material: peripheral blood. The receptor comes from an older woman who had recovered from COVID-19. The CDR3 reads CASSQDTRGYGYTF. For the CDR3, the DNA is TGTGCCAGCAGCCAAGACACACGGGGCTATGGCTACACCTTC.